This T cell receptor (beta chain) was recovered during a study of Tregs in tolerant kidney transplant recipients. Background on the study: Recipients received nonmyeloablative bone marrow transplants from related graft donors, with transient mixed chimerism. Study-level results: Findings come from small patient numbers and require larger validation.

Concerning this clone itself: Its antigen is unknown.

V was trimmed by 2 bases and J by 9 bases, leaving 12 bases between them. Per the germline V gene, CDR1 is SGHRS and CDR2 is YFSETQ. The CDR3 has 13 residues. The table came from immunoSEQ multiplex PCR; TCRdb's copy has only in-frame clones and leaves some out. Of 90,000 to 120,000 clones in the sample, around 90% were seen once. Unstimulated Tregs (CD4+CD25+CD127-) and CD4+CD25- non-Tregs were sorted from PBMCs. The sample was CD4+ T cells from blood, taken before the transplant. The chain joins TRBV5-1 to TRBJ1-5; D possibly corresponds to TRBD1 (5 bases). The sequence was collected from a human donor who received a combined kidney and bone marrow transplant. DNA of the CDR3: TGCGCCAGCAGCTTAGACAGCTCTATGCCCCAGCATTTT. Translated, it gives CASSLDSSMPQHF.